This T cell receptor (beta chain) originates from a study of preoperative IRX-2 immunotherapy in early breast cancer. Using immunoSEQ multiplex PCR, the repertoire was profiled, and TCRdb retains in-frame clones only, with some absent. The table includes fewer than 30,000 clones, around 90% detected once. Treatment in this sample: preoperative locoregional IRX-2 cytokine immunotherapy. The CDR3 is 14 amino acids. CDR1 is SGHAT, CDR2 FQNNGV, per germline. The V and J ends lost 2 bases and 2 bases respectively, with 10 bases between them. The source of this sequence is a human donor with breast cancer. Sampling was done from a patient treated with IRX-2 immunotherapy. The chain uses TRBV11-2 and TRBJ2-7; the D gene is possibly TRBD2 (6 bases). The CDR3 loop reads CASSLLAETYEQYF. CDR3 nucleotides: TGTGCCAGCAGCTTATTAGCGGAAACCTACGAGCAGTACTTC.